The 27 T cell receptor beta chains below come from one sample, sequenced in a study of lymphopenia after photon versus proton radiotherapy. The protocol was immunoSEQ multiplex PCR, while the TCRdb copy is restricted to in-frame clones and leaves out a portion. The repertoire holds about 50,000 clones, with more than 85% as singletons. The sample consisted of peripheral blood, taken from a patient treated with photon-based radiotherapy. The receptor set was obtained from a woman aged 40 to 50 with cholangiocarcinoma.

The chain uses TRBV29-1 and TRBJ2-2; 7 nucleotides agree with TRBD1. V trimming: 5 bases; J trimming: 3 bases; junction bases outside the gene matches: 6. Germline V CDR1 and CDR2: SQVTM, ANQGSEA. The CDR3 is 14 amino acids. CDR3 nucleotide sequence: TGCAGCGTTAGGCAGGGGGTCGACACCGGGGAGCTGTTTTTT. This codes for CSVRQGVDTGELFF.

The chain joins TRBV28 to TRBJ2-3, with a tentative D call TRBD2 (5 bases). This CDR3 region has 14 residues. Germline V gene lookup returns CDR1 MDHEN and CDR2 SYDVKM. The V end lost 4 bases, the J end lost 0 bases, and 8 bases lay between the germline ends. The CDR3, as DNA: TGTGCCAGCAGTTCACTAGGGAGCACAGATACGCAGTATTTT. Protein product: CASSSLGSTDTQYF.

The V gene is TRBV27, the J gene TRBJ1-5, with D perhaps TRBD1 (5 bases). The germline V gene encodes CDR1 MNHEY and CDR2 SMNVEV (reference sequence). With 0 bases removed from V and 4 bases from J, the gap between germline ends came to 7 bases. The CDR3 is 14 amino acids. In nucleotides, the CDR3 is TGTGCCAGCAGTTTATCAGGGGTTAATCAGCCCCAGCATTTT. Its translation: CASSLSGVNQPQHF.

This clone was counted a single time. The chain combines TRBV19 with TRBJ2-7; 12 nucleotides align to TRBD2. The CDR3 loop spans 17 amino acids. Germline V CDR1 and CDR2: LNHDA, SQIVND (reference sequence). V lost 7 bases and J lost 3; bases outside the gene matches: 13. CDR3 residues: CASTPGPQLAGGYEQYF. The CDR3 nucleotides are TGTGCCAGTACCCCAGGTCCCCAACTAGCGGGGGGCTACGAGCAGTACTTC.

The chain has TRBV7-9 and TRBJ2-7; weak D call: TRBD1 (6 bases). Germline V lookup: CDR1 SEHNR, CDR2 FQNEAQ (reference sequence). Trimming left V 4 bases short and J 2 bases short, with 18 bases between. This CDR3 has 16 residues. In DNA, the CDR3 is TGTGCCAGCAGCTCCTCCGGAGGACAGAGACCCTACGAGCAGTACTTC. Translated: CASSSSGGQRPYEQYF.

The chain has TRBV14 and TRBJ2-7; D perhaps matches TRBD2 (6 bases). CDR3 length: 17 residues. Trimming shortened V by 1 base and J by 4 bases, and 20 bases separated the two germline ends. Per the germline V gene, CDR1 is SGHDN and CDR2 is FVKESK. The CDR3 protein is CASSQGASARPVYEQYF. As DNA, the CDR3 is TGTGCCAGCAGCCAAGGAGCTAGCGCTCGACCTGTATACGAGCAGTACTTC.

The J gene is TRBJ1-2, the V gene TRBV2, with D possibly TRBD1 on 6 matching bases. The CDR3 is 11 residues long. Germline loops: CDR1 SNHLY, CDR2 FYNNEI. The V and J ends lost 10 bases and 8 bases respectively, with 14 bases between them. Written as DNA, the CDR3 is TGTGCCACCCAGTCCAGGGGCGGCTACACCTTC. It translates to CATQSRGGYTF.

The chain carries TRBV7-9 and TRBJ2-5; a weak D match, TRBD1 (5 bases). The V end was cut by 2 bases, the J end by 2 bases, with 12 bases between. The CDR3 sequence is 15 residues long. Germline CDR1 is SEHNR and CDR2 is FQNEAQ (reference sequence). CDR3 region: CASSLQQGIQETQYF. In nucleotides, the CDR3 is TGTGCCAGCAGCTTACAGCAGGGCATTCAAGAGACCCAGTACTTC.

J is TRBJ2-1 and V is TRBV4-1, with D hard to call. This CDR3 has 16 residues. Per the germline V gene, CDR1 is MGHRA and CDR2 is YSYEKL. V was cut by 2 bases and J by 0 bases, with 11 bases left in between. The CDR3, as DNA: TGCGCCAGCAGCCAATTAGACTTATTCTCCTACAATGAGCAGTTCTTC. Encoded protein: CASSQLDLFSYNEQFF.

This CDR3 is CASSPPGPTGELFF. CDR3 nucleotide sequence: TGTGCCAGCAGCCCCCCCGGCCCGACCGGGGAGCTGTTTTTT. This chain joins TRBV5-4 and TRBJ2-2, with D hard to call. The CDR3 is 14 residues long. Germline loops: CDR1 SGHNT, CDR2 YYREEE (reference sequence). Trimming pared 4 bases from V and 5 bases from J, leaving 12 bases between.

The V and J genes are TRBV7-6 and TRBJ2-3, with 13 bases fitting TRBD2. The CDR3 runs 16 residues. Unmatched junction bases numbered 2, after V lost 5 bases and J lost 0 bases. CDR1 and CDR2 (germline): SGHVS, FNYEAQ. DNA of the CDR3: TGTGCCAGCAGCGCGACTAGCGGGAGGAGCACAGATACGCAGTATTTT. Amino acids: CASSATSGRSTDTQYF.

The V gene is TRBV5-6, the J gene TRBJ2-2, with D unresolved. V was cut by 3 bases and J by 3 bases, with 15 bases left in between. CDR1 is SGHDT and CDR2 is YYEEEE in the germline V gene. The CDR3 has 16 amino acids. CDR3 protein: CASSYPRRRDTGELFF. The CDR3 nucleotides are TGTGCCAGCAGCTACCCCAGGCGGCGCGACACCGGGGAGCTGTTTTTT.

The V and J genes are TRBV12-5 and TRBJ1-2; D not resolved. Germline V gene data show CDR1 as LGHNT and CDR2 as FRNRAP. Trimming took 1 base from V and 4 from J, leaving 7 bases between them. The CDR3 consists of 13 residues. CDR3 in DNA: TGTGCTAGTGGTTTGGACGGCCCCTATGGCTACACCTTC. This codes for CASGLDGPYGYTF.

This chain connects TRBV6-1 to TRBJ1-4; TRBD1 agrees at 7 bases. This CDR3 has 17 amino acids. Germline V lookup: CDR1 MNHNS, CDR2 SASEGT. Trimming cost V 3 bases and J 5 bases; bases outside gene matches: 12. The CDR3 sequence: CASSDKAGGLGNEKLFF. In DNA, the CDR3 is TGTGCCAGCAGTGATAAGGCAGGGGGTCTGGGGAATGAAAAACTGTTTTTT.

The J gene is TRBJ2-7, the V gene TRBV7-2; no definite D call. There are 14 residues in the CDR3. Germline V gene sequence: CDR1 SGHTA, CDR2 FQGNSA. Trimming left V 3 bases short and J 3 bases short, with 12 bases between. The CDR3 sequence is CASSFFADNYEQYF. Here the CDR3 DNA reads TGTGCCAGCAGCTTTTTTGCGGATAACTACGAGCAGTACTTC.

The chain couples TRBV28 to TRBJ1-2, with TRBD1 matching 10 bases. The CDR3 runs 13 residues. Per germline, CDR1 MDHEN and CDR2 SYDVKM. V trimming: 10 bases; J trimming: 5 bases; junction bases outside the gene matches: 7. CDR3 residues: CATGQGGVYGYTF. The CDR3 DNA is TGTGCCACCGGACAGGGGGGAGTATATGGCTACACCTTC.

V usage is TRBV4-1 and J usage is TRBJ2-3; the match to TRBD2 covers 16 bases. The V gene end was trimmed by 3 bases and the J gene end by 10 bases; junction bases not matched to a gene: 7. CDR1 MGHRA and CDR2 YSYEKL come from the germline V gene. The CDR3 is made up of 16 amino acids. The CDR3 loop is CASSQGTSGGVRAQYF. The CDR3 DNA follows: TGCGCCAGCAGCCAGGGGACTAGCGGGGGGGTTCGTGCGCAGTATTTT.

The chain combines TRBV9 with TRBJ1-1; 7 bases agree with TRBD1. Germline V gene sequence: CDR1 SGDLS, CDR2 YYNGEE. V dropped 3 bases and J dropped 2; count of bases not matched to a gene: 4. The CDR3 runs to 14 residues. The CDR3 loop reads CASSGTGVNTEAFF. The CDR3 DNA reads TGTGCCAGCAGCGGCACAGGGGTCAACACTGAAGCTTTCTTT.

The chain combines TRBV27 with TRBJ1-6; D gene ambiguous. Germline CDR1 is MNHEY and CDR2 is SMNVEV (reference sequence). The V end was cut by 4 bases, the J end by 5 bases, with 12 bases between. This CDR3 has 15 amino acids. The CDR3 reads CASSSPALHNSPLHF. For the CDR3, the DNA is TGTGCCAGCAGTTCCCCGGCGCTTCATAATTCACCCCTCCACTTT.

The chain links TRBV5-6 to TRBJ1-1; D gene ambiguous. V was trimmed by 1 base and J by 6 bases, leaving 16 bases between them. Germline CDR1 reads SGHDT; CDR2 reads YYEEEE. CDR3 length: 15 residues. The CDR3 sequence: CASSLIAVGLAEAFF. Here the CDR3 DNA reads TGTGCCAGCAGCTTGATTGCAGTCGGGCTCGCTGAAGCTTTCTTT.

This clone was seen just once. The CDR3 region is CATRLANTGELFF. DNA for the CDR3: TGTGCCACCAGACTGGCGAACACCGGGGAGCTGTTTTTT. The J gene is TRBJ2-2, the V gene TRBV19, with D hard to call. This CDR3 spans 13 amino acids. Between the trimmed V and J ends, which lost 10 bases and 0 bases, there was a span of 9 bases. Germline V CDR1 and CDR2: LNHDA, SQIVND (reference sequence).

The CDR3 nucleotides read TGTGCCAGCAGTGCTAGGGGGCACCCGAGTTACGAGCAGTACTTC. The encoded protein is CASSARGHPSYEQYF. The V call is TRBV25-1, the J call TRBJ2-7; 7 bases match TRBD1. The CDR3 spans 15 residues. CDR1 and CDR2 (germline): MGHDK, SYGVNS. J lost 4 bases, V lost 4 bases, and 10 bases had no gene match.

The chain employs TRBV7-3 and TRBJ2-2; a possible D gene is TRBD1 (6 bases). The CDR3 is 18 residues long. Trimming stripped 2 bases from V and 6 bases from J, with 22 bases between. CDR1 and CDR2 from the germline V gene are SGHTA and FQGTGA. This CDR3 is CASSLAPTGPGGAGELFF. The CDR3 DNA follows: TGTGCCAGCAGCTTAGCCCCGACAGGTCCTGGGGGAGCCGGGGAGCTGTTTTTT.

The rearrangement links TRBV11-2 to TRBJ1-5; D is possibly TRBD1 (6 bases). Trimming took off 5 bases at V and 1 base at J, with 9 bases between the two ends. CDR1 and CDR2 from the germline V gene are SGHAT and FQNNGV. The CDR3 runs to 14 residues. The CDR3 DNA sequence: TGTGCCAGCAGCCGGACAGACAGCAATCAGCCCCAGCATTTT. Its protein product is CASSRTDSNQPQHF.

CDR3 coding DNA: TGTGCCAGCAGCCGAAGACGGCCTGGCTCCTACAATGAGCAGTTCTTC. Its translation is CASSRRRPGSYNEQFF. V usage is TRBV7-9 and J usage is TRBJ2-1; no reliable D call. Trimming removed 5 bases at V and 0 bases at J, with 14 bases between. Germline V gene sequence: CDR1 SEHNR, CDR2 FQNEAQ (reference sequence). The CDR3 spans 16 residues. Combining the CDR3 with reference TRBV7-9 and TRBJ2-1 gives the whole variable domain DTGVSQNPRHKITKRGQNVTFRCDPISEHNRLYWYRQTLGQGPEFLTYFQNEAQLEKSRLLSDRFSAERPKGSFSTLEIQRTEQGDSAMYLCASSRRRPGSYNEQFFGPGTRLTVL.

The chain couples TRBV27 to TRBJ2-7; D is unclear. V lost 1 base and J 0 bases, leaving 7 bases between the germline ends. From germline, CDR1 is MNHEY and CDR2 SMNVEV (reference sequence). This CDR3 region has 14 residues. CDR3 nucleotides: TGTGCCAGCAGTTTATTCGGCAGCTCCTACGAGCAGTACTTC. It encodes CASSLFGSSYEQYF.

Only a few counts were recorded for this clone. V gene TRBV7-9 combines with J gene TRBJ2-7, with D uncertain. There are 13 residues in the CDR3. Trimming removed 0 bases from V and 9 bases from J, with 12 bases in between. The germline V gene has CDR1 SEHNR and CDR2 FQNEAQ (reference sequence). The CDR3 here is CASSLAHGEAQYF. In nucleotides, the CDR3 is TGTGCCAGCAGCTTAGCGCACGGCGAAGCGCAGTACTTC.